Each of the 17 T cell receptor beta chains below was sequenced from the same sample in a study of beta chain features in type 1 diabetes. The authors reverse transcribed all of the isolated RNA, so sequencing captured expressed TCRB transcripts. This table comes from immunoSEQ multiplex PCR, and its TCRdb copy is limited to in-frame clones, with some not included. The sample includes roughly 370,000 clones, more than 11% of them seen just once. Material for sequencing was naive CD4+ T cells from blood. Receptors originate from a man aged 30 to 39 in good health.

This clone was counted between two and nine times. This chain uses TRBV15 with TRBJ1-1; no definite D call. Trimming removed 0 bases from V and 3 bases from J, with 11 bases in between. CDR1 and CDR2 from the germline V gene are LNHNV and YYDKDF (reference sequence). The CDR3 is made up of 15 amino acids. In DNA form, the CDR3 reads TGTGCCACCAGCAGAGATTCGTCAGCTTACACTGAAGCTTTCTTT. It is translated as CATSRDSSAYTEAFF.

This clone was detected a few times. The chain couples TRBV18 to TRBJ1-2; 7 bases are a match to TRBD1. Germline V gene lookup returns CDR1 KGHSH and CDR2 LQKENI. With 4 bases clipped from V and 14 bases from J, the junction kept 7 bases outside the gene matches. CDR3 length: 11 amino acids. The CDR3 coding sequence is TGTGCCAGCTCACTTGGACAGGTTCAAACCTTC. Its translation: CASSLGQVQTF.

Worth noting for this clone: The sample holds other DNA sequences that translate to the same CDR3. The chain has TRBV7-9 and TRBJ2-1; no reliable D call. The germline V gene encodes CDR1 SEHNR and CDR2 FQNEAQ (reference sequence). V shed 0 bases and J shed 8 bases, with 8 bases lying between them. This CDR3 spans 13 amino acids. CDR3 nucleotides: TGTGCCAGCAGCTTAGCGGGTGGCGATGAGCAGTTCTTC. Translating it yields CASSLAGGDEQFF.

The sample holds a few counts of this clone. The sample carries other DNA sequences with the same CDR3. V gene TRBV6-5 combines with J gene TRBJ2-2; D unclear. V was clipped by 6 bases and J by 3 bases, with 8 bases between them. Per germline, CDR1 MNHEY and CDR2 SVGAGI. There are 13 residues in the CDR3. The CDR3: CASSRTDTGELFF. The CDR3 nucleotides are TGTGCCAGCAGCCGGACGGACACCGGGGAGCTGTTTTTT.

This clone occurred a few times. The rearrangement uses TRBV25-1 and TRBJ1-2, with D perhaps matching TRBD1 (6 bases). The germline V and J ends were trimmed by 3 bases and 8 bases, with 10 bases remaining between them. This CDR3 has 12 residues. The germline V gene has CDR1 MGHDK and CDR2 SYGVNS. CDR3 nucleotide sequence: TGTGCCAGCAGTGACCACAGGGTCGGCTACACCTTC. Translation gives CASSDHRVGYTF.

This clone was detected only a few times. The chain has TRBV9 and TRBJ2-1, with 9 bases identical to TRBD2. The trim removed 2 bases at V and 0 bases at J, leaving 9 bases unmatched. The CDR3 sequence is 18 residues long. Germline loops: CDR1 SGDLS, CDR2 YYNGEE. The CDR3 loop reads CASSVLLAGPSSYNEQFF. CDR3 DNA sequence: TGTGCCAGCAGCGTTCTGCTAGCGGGGCCCAGCTCCTACAATGAGCAGTTCTTC. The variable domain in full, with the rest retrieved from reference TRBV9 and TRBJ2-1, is DSGVTQTPKHLITATGQRVTLRCSPRSGDLSVYWYQQSLDQGLQFLIQYYNGEERAKGNILERFSAQQFPDLHSELNLSSLELGDSALYFCASSVLLAGPSSYNEQFFGPGTRLTVL.

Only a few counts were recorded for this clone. The CDR3 is CASSPPAYEQYV. The CDR3 coding sequence is TGTGCCAGCTCACCACCGGCGTACGAGCAGTACGTC. The gene calls are TRBV18 and TRBJ2-7; D is undetermined. With 0 bases removed from V and 4 bases from J, the gap between germline ends came to 4 bases. Germline V gene lookup returns CDR1 KGHSH and CDR2 LQKENI. This CDR3 region has 12 residues.

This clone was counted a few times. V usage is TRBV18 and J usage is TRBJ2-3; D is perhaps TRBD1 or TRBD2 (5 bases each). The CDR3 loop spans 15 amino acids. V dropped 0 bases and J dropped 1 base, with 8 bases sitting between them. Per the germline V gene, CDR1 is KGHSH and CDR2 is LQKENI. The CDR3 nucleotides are TGTGCCAGCTCACCACCGGGGGTGCGCACAGATACGCAGTATTTT. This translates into CASSPPGVRTDTQYF.

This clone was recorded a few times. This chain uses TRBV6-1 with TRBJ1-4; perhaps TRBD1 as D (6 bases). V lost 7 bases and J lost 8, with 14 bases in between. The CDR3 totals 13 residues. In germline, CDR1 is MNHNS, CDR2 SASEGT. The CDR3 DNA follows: TGTGCCAGCACGGGCAGGGGAAGAGAAAAACTGTTTTTT. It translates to CASTGRGREKLFF.

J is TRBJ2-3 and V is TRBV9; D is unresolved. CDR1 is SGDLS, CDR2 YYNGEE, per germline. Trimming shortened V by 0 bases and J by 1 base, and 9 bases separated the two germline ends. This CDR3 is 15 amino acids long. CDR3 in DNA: TGTGCCAGCAGCGTAGTTGGATTCGGCACAGATACGCAGTATTTT. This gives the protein CASSVVGFGTDTQYF.

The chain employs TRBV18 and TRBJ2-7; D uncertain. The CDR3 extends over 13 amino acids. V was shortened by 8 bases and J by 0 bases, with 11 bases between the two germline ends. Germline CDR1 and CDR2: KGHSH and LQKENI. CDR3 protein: CASDQSISYEQYV. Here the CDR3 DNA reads TGTGCCAGCGATCAGAGTATCTCCTACGAGCAGTACGTC.

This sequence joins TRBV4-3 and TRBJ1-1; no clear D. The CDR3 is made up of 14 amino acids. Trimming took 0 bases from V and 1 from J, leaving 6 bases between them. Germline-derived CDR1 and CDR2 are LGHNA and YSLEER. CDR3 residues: CASSQDRANTEAFF. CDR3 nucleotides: TGCGCCAGCAGCCAAGATCGAGCGAACACTGAAGCTTTCTTT.

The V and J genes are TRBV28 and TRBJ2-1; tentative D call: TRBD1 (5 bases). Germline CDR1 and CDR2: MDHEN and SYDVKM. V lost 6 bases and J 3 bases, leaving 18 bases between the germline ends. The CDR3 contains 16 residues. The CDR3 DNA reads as TGTGCCAGCAGCCTTAGGGGAAGTAGTGGCTACAATGAGCAGTTCTTC. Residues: CASSLRGSSGYNEQFF.

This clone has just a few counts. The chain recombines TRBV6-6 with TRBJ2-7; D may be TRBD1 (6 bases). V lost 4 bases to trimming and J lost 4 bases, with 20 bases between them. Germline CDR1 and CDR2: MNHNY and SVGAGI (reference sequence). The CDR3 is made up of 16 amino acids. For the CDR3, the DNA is TGTGCCAGCAGTTCCGACTTACTAGATCAGGGGTACGAGCAGTACTTC. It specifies CASSSDLLDQGYEQYF.

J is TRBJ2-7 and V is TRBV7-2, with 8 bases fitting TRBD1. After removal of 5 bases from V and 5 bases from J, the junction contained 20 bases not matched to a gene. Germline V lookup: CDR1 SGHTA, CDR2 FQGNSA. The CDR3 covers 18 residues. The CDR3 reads CASSLNVPWTGLLDEQYF. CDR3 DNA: TGTGCCAGCAGCCTAAACGTTCCTTGGACAGGGCTCCTGGACGAGCAGTACTTC.

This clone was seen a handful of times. The CDR3 nucleotides read TGTGCCATCGGACAGGGTTGGTTAGAGACCCAGTACTTC. It encodes CAIGQGWLETQYF. The rearrangement links TRBV10-3 to TRBJ2-5; 8 bases agree with TRBD1. CDR1 is ENHRY, CDR2 SYGVKD, per germline. V dropped 8 bases and J dropped 4; count of bases not matched to a gene: 6. There are 13 residues in the CDR3.

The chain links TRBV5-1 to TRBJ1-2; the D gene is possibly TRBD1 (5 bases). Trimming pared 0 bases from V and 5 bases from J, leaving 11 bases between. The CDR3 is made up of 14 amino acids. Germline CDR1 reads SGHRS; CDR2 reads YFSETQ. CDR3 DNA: TGCGCCAGCAGCTTGGCCGAAGGGGCGTATGGCTACACCTTC. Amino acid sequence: CASSLAEGAYGYTF.